The 13 T cell receptor beta chains below come from one sample, sequenced in a study of blood T cell repertoires in COVID-19. Produced via immunoSEQ multiplex PCR; TCRdb's table is partial and in-frame only. The repertoire has fewer than 350,000 clones, more than 80% of them found once; the top ten carry about 4%. What was sequenced was PBMCs or T cells enriched from blood (not recorded which). Receptors were obtained from a woman aged 25 to 39 with acute COVID-19.

V is TRBV25-1 and J is TRBJ2-6, with 9 bases identical to TRBD1. The CDR3 totals 17 residues. The V gene's germline CDR1 is MGHDK and CDR2 SYGVNS. With V trimmed by 2 bases and J by 3 bases, 5 bases remained unmatched. Here the CDR3 DNA reads TGTGCCAGCAGTGAACTTACAGGGGGCGGTGGGGCCAACGTCCTGACTTTC. Amino acid sequence: CASSELTGGGGANVLTF.

CDR3 bases: TGTGCCAGCTCCGGGACAGGGCCGGGTGAGCAGTTCTTC. Translated, it gives CASSGTGPGEQFF. The V and J genes are TRBV5-4 and TRBJ2-1, with 9 bases that match TRBD1. Germline V lookup: CDR1 SGHNT, CDR2 YYREEE (reference sequence). V lost 7 bases, J lost 9 bases, and 8 bases stayed unmatched. CDR3 length equals 13 residues.

This chain connects TRBV5-1 to TRBJ2-1, with 12 positions matching TRBD2. V lost 4 bases and J lost 7; bases outside the gene matches: 12. The CDR3 covers 17 residues. Germline CDR1 SGHRS, CDR2 YFSETQ. The CDR3 region is CASSPRGSSGRENEQFF. The CDR3 DNA reads TGCGCCAGCAGCCCTAGAGGATCTAGCGGGAGGGAAAATGAGCAGTTCTTC.

The chain combines TRBV6-5 with TRBJ2-1; 8 positions match TRBD2. Trimming took 2 bases from V and 8 from J; bases not matched to a gene: 11. CDR1 is MNHEY and CDR2 is SVGAGI in the germline V gene. The CDR3 runs to 16 residues. The CDR3 coding sequence is TGTGCCAGCAGTTACGCCGGGGGGGCGGGAGCGGATGAGCAGTTCTTC. It yields the protein CASSYAGGAGADEQFF.

This rearrangement joins TRBV23-1 to TRBJ1-6; 8 nucleotides align to TRBD1. TRBV23-1 has ORF status, its function being uncertain. The CDR3 extends over 15 amino acids. The CDR3 reads CATSWDRRLNSPLHF. DNA for the CDR3: TGCGCAACGTCATGGGACAGGAGGCTTAATTCACCCCTCCACTTT.

This chain joins TRBV6-2 or TRBV6-3 and TRBJ2-1; 9 nucleotides match TRBD1. Germline loops: CDR1 MNHEY, CDR2 SVGEGT. The CDR3 spans 15 residues. The V segment lost 5 bases and the J segment 4 bases; nucleotides outside the gene matches: 6. Here the CDR3 DNA reads TGTGCCAGCAGTGTAACAGGGGGCGTTTACAATGAGCAGTTCTTC. It encodes CASSVTGGVYNEQFF.

The J gene is TRBJ2-7, the V gene TRBV27; TRBD2 matches at 12 bases. V was pared by 5 bases and J by 1 base, with 3 bases of the junction left unmatched. The CDR3 is made up of 15 amino acids. Germline V gene lookup returns CDR1 MNHEY and CDR2 SMNVEV (reference sequence). Written as DNA, the CDR3 is TGTGCCAGCAGTGCCCTAGCGGGAGGGTCCTACGAGCAGTACTTC. This sequence encodes CASSALAGGSYEQYF.

This sequence joins TRBV27 and TRBJ1-6, with TRBD1 matching over 8 bases. The CDR3 has 15 residues. V shed 3 bases and J 10 bases; nucleotides not matched to a gene: 8. CDR1 and CDR2 from the germline V gene are MNHEY and SMNVEV (reference sequence). The CDR3 loop reads CASSFRQGAYSPLHF. CDR3 DNA sequence: TGTGCCAGCAGTTTTCGGCAGGGGGCGTACTCACCCCTCCACTTT.

The CDR3: CASSAGMISTDTQYF. CDR3 nucleotides: TGTGCCAGCAGCGCCGGTATGATTAGCACAGATACGCAGTATTTT. The chain combines TRBV5-4 with TRBJ2-3; D gene ambiguous. Trimming took 4 bases from V and 0 from J, leaving 12 bases between them. The CDR3 consists of 15 residues. In germline, CDR1 is SGHNT, CDR2 YYREEE (reference sequence).

CDR3 protein: CATKVLGQGEEKLFF. CDR3 in DNA: TGTGCCACCAAGGTCTTGGGACAGGGAGAGGAAAAACTGTTTTTT. The gene calls are TRBV15 and TRBJ1-4; 9 positions match TRBD1. The ends lost 7 bases at V and 8 bases at J; junction bases unmatched: 11. The germline gives CDR1 LNHNV, CDR2 YYDKDF (reference sequence). This CDR3 is 15 amino acids long.

This clone is a singleton in its sample. The rearrangement joins TRBV10-3 to TRBJ1-3; D might be TRBD1 (6 bases). Germline CDR1 reads ENHRY; CDR2 reads SYGVKD. This CDR3 contains 13 residues. Between the trimmed V and J ends, which lost 9 bases and 0 bases, there was a span of 9 bases. Written as DNA, the CDR3 is TGTGCCATACGGACAGACTCTGGAAACACCATATATTTT. Its protein is CAIRTDSGNTIYF.

The V gene is TRBV18, the J gene TRBJ2-3; D is possibly TRBD1 (5 bases). With 5 bases removed from V and 4 bases from J, the gap between germline ends came to 13 bases. The CDR3 is 14 residues long. Germline CDR1 KGHSH, CDR2 LQKENI. The CDR3 here is CASSSLGPSDTQYF. In DNA form, the CDR3 reads TGTGCCAGCTCATCTCTGGGGCCGTCAGATACGCAGTATTTT.

The chain recombines TRBV24-1 with TRBJ2-2; D uncertain. There are 13 residues in the CDR3. Germline V gene lookup returns CDR1 KGHDR and CDR2 SFDVKD. V was clipped by 4 bases and J by 7 bases, with 9 bases between them. CDR3 DNA sequence: TGTGCCACCAGTGACCTCGGTGTCGGGGAGCTGTTTTTT. Its protein product is CATSDLGVGELFF.